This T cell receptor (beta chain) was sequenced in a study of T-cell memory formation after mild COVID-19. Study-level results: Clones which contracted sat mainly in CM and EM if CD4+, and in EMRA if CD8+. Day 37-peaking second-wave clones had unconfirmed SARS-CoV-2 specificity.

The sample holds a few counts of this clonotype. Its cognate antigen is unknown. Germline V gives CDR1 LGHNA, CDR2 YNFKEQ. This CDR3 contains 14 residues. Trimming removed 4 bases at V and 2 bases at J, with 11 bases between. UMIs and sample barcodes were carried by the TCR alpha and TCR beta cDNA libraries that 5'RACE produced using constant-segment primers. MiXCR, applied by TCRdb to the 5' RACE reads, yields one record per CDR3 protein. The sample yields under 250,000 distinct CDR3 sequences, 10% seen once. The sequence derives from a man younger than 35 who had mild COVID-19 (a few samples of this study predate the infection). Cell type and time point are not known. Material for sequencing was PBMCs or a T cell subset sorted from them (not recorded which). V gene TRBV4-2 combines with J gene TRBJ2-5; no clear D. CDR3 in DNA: TGTGCCAGCAGCCGCGGAAGGGAACAAGAGACCCAGTACTTC. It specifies CASSRGREQETQYF.